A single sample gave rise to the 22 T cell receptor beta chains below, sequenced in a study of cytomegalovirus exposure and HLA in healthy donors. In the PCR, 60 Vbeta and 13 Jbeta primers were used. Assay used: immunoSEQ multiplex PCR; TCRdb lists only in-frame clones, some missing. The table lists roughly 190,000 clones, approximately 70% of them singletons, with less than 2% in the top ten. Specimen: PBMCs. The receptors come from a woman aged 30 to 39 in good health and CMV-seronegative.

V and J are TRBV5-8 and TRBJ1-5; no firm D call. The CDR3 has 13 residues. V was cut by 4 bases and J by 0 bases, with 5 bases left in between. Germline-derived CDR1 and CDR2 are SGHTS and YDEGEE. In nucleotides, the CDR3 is TGTGCCAGCAGCCCCTATAGCAATCAGCCCCAGCATTTT. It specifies CASSPYSNQPQHF. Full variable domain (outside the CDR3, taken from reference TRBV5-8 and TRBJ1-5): EAGVTQSPTHLIKTRGQQATLRCSPISGHTSVYWYQQALGLGLQFLLWYDEGEERNRGNFPPRFSGRQFPNYSSELNVNALELEDSALYLCASSPYSNQPQHFGDGTRLSIL.

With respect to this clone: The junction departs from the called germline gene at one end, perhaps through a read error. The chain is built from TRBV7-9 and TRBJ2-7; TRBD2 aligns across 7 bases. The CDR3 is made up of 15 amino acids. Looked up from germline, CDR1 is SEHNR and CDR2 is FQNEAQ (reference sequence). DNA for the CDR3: TGTTCCAGCAGCCACGGAGGACGGGGGGTTTACGAGCAGTACTTC. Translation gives CSSSHGGRGVYEQYF.

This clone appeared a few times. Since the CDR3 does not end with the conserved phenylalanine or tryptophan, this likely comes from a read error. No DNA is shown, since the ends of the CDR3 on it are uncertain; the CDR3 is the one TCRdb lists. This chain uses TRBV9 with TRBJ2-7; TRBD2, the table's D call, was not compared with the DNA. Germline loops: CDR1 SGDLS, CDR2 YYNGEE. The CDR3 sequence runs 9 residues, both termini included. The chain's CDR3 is CASSRGWGI.

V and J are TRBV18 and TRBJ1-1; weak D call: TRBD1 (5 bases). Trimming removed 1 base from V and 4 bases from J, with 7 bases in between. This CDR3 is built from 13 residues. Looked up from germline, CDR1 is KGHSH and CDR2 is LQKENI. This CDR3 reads CASSPQGLTEAFF. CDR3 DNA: TGTGCCAGCTCACCACAGGGGCTCACTGAAGCTTTCTTT.

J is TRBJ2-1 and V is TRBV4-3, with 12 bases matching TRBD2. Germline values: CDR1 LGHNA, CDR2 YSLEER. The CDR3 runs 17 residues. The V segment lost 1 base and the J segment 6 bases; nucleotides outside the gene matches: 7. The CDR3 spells CASSQGLTSGSLNEQFF. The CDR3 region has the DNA TGCGCCAGCAGCCAAGGGTTGACTAGCGGGAGTCTCAATGAGCAGTTCTTC.

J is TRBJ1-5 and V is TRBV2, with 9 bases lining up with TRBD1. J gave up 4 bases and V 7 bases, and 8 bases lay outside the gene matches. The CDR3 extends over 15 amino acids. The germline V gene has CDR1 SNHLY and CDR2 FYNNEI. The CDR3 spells CASTGDRDVNQPQHF. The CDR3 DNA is TGTGCCAGCACTGGGGACAGGGACGTAAATCAGCCCCAGCATTTT.

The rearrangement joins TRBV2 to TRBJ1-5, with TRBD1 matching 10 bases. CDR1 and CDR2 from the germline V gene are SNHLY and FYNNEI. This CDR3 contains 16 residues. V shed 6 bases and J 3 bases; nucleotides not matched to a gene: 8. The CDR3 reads CASRGTGAGINQPQHF. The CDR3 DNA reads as TGTGCCAGCAGAGGGACAGGGGCCGGGATCAATCAGCCCCAGCATTTT.

CDR3 in DNA: TGTGCCTGGAGTGTACCCCTAGGCGGCGAGCAGTACTTC. Amino acids: CAWSVPLGGEQYF. J is TRBJ2-7 and V is TRBV30; D unclear. CDR1 and CDR2 from the germline V gene are GTSNPN and SVGIG (reference sequence). The CDR3 runs 13 residues. V was pared by 0 bases and J by 6 bases, with 12 bases between. The full variable domain, in which reference TRBV30 and TRBJ2-7 provide the parts outside the CDR3, is SQTIHQWPATLVQPVGSPLSLECTVEGTSNPNLYWYRQAAGRGLQLLFYSVGIGQISSEVPQNLSASRPQDRQFILSSKKLLLSDSGFYLCAWSVPLGGEQYFGPGTRLTVT.

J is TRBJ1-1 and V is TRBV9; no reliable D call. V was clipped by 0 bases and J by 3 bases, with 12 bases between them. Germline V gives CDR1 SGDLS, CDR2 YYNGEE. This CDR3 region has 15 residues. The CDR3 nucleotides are TGTGCCAGCAGCGTAGGCTTTGCGGGCTACACTGAAGCTTTCTTT. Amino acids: CASSVGFAGYTEAFF.

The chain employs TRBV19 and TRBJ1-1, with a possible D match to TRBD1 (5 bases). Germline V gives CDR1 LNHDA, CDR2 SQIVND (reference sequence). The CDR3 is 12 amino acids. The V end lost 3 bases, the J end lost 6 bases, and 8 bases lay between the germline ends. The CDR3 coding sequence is TGTGCCAGTAGTATTTCGACAGCTGAAGCTTTCTTT. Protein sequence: CASSISTAEAFF.

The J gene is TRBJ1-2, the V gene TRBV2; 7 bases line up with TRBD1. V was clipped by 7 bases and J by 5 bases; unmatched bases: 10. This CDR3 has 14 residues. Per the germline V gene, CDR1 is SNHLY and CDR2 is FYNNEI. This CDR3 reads CASIIGGRTYGYTF. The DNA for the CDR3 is TGTGCCAGCATTATAGGGGGCAGAACATATGGCTACACCTTC.

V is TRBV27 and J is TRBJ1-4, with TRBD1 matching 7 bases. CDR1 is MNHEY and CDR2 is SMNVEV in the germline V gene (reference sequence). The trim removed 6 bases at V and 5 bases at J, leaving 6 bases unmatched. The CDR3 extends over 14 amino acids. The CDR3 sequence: CASRRDSRNEKLFF. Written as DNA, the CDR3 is TGTGCCAGCAGACGGGACAGCCGAAATGAAAAACTGTTTTTT. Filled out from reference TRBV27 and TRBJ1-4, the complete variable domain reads EAQVTQNPRYLITVTGKKLTVTCSQNMNHEYMSWYRQDPGLGLRQIYYSMNVEVTDKGDVPEGYKVSRKEKRNFPLILESPSPNQTSLYFCASRRDSRNEKLFFGSGTQLSVL.

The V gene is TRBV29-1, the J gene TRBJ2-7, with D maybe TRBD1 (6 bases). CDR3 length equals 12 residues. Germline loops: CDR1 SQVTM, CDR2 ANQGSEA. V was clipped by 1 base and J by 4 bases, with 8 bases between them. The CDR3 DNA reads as TGCAGCGTTGAAGGGCAGGGGTACGAGCAGTACTTC. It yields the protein CSVEGQGYEQYF.

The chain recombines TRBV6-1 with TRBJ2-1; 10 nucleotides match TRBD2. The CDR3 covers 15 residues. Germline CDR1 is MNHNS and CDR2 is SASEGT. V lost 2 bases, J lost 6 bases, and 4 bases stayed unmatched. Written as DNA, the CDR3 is TGTGCCAGCAGTGAATTTAGGACTAGCGGCAATGAGCAGTTCTTC. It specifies CASSEFRTSGNEQFF.

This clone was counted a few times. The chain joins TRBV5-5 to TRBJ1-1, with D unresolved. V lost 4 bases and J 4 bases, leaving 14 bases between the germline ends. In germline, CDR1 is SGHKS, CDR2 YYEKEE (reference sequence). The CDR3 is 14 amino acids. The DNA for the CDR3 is TGTGCCAGCAGCCGACTGTTAGGAAGCACTGAAGCTTTCTTT. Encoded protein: CASSRLLGSTEAFF.

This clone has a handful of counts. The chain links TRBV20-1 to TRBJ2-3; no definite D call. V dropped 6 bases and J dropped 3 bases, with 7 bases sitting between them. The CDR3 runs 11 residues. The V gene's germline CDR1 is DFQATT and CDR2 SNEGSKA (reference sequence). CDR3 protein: CSAIFTDTQYF. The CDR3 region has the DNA TGCAGTGCCATTTTTACAGATACGCAGTATTTT.

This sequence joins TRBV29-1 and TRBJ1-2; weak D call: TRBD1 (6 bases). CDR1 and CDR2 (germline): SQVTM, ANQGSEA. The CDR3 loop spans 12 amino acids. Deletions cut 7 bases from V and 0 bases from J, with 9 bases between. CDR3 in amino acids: CSAGDTNYGYTF. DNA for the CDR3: TGCAGCGCAGGGGACACTAACTATGGCTACACCTTC.

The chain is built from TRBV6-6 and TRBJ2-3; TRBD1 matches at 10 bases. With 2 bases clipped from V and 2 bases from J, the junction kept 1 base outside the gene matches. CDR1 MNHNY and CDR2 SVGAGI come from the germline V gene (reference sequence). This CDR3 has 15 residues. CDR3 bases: TGTGCCAGCAGTTACGGGACAGGGGTCACAGATACGCAGTATTTT. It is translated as CASSYGTGVTDTQYF.

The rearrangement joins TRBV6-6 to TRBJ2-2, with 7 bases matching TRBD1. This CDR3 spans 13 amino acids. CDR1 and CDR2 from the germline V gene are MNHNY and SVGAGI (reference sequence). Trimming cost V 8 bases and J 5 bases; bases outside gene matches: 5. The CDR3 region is CASSTGWTGELFF. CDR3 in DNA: TGTGCCAGCTCGACAGGGTGGACCGGGGAGCTGTTTTTT.

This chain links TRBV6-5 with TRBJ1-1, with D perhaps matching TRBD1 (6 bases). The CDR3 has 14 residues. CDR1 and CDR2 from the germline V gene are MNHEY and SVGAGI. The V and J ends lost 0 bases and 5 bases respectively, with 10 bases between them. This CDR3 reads CASSYSWQGTEAFF. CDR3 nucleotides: TGTGCCAGCAGTTACTCCTGGCAGGGGACTGAAGCTTTCTTT.

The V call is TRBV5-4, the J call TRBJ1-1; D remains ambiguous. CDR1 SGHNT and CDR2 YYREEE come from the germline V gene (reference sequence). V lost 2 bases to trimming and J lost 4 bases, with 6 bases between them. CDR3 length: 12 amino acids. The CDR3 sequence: CASSFGPTEAFF. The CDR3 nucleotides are TGTGCCAGCAGCTTCGGTCCCACTGAAGCTTTCTTT.

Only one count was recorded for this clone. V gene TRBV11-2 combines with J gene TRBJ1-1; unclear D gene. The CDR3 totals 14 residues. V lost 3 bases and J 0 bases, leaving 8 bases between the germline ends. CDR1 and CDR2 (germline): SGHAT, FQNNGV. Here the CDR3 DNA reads TGTGCCAGCAGCTTTTCAGATATGAACACTGAAGCTTTCTTT. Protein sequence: CASSFSDMNTEAFF.